This T cell receptor beta chain was observed in a study of identifying expanded T cells in peripheral blood. Healthy donors had no documented immune events, such as infections, while sampled. Method: immunoSEQ multiplex PCR; TCRdb's copy keeps in-frame clones and lacks some. The sample lists about 100,000 clones, 80% to 90% occurring once. Germline CDR1 reads MNHNS; CDR2 reads SASEGT. The CDR3 totals 16 residues. Between the trimmed V and J ends, which lost 2 bases and 10 bases, there was a span of 18 bases. Source material: blood. This sequence joins TRBV6-1 and TRBJ1-6; no clear D. This receptor was identified in a person aged 18 to 70 in good health. In DNA, the CDR3 is TGTGCCAGCAGTGAAAACAGCCCCAGGTCAAAATCACCCCTCCACTTT. This codes for CASSENSPRSKSPLHF.